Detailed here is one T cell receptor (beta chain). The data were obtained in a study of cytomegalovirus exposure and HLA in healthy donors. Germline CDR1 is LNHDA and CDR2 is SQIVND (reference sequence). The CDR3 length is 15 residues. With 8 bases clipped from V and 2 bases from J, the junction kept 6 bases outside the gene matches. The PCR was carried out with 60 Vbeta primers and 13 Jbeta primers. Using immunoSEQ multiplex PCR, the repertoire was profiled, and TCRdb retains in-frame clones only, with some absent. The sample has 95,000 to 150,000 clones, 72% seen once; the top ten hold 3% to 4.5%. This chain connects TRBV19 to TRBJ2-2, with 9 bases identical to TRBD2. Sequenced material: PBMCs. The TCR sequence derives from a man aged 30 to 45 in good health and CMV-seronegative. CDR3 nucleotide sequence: TGTGCCAGTGCGAGACTAGCGGTCAACACCGGGGAGCTGTTTTTT. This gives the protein CASARLAVNTGELFF. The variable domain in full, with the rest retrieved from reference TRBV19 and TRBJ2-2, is DGGITQSPKYLFRKEGQNVTLSCEQNLNHDAMYWYRQDPGQGLRLIYYSQIVNDFQKGDIAEGYSVSREKKESFPLTVTSAQKNPTAFYLCASARLAVNTGELFFGEGSRLTVL.